The 31 T cell receptor beta chains listed next were all sequenced from one sample in a study of identical twins. TCRdb analysed the 5' RACE reads with MiXCR anew, one entry per CDR3 protein. The sample records hundreds of thousands of distinct CDR3 sequences, roughly an eighth being singletons. The sample was also linked to a second study, of yellow fever vaccine responses in identical twins.

The specimen sequenced was CD8+ T cells sorted from blood. The receptors stem from a woman between 18 and 29 years old in good health.

This clonotype was counted between two and nine times. The J gene is TRBJ2-7, the V gene TRBV28; 7 bases map to TRBD1. Germline CDR1 is MDHEN and CDR2 is SYDVKM. Unmatched junction bases numbered 5, after V lost 2 bases and J lost 4 bases. The CDR3 totals 14 residues. The CDR3 sequence is CASSLRGLNYEQYF. For the CDR3, the DNA is TGTGCCAGCAGTTTAAGGGGGCTGAATTACGAGCAGTACTTC.

The sample holds a few counts of this clonotype. This sequence joins TRBV24-1 and TRBJ2-7, with TRBD2 matching 12 bases. The ends lost 2 bases at V and 4 bases at J; junction bases unmatched: 2. The CDR3 spans 15 residues. CDR1 KGHDR and CDR2 SFDVKD come from the germline V gene. The DNA of the CDR3 is TGTGCCACCAGTGATTCGACTAGCGGGAGTTACGAGCAGTACTTC. Its translation: CATSDSTSGSYEQYF.

This clonotype was observed a handful of times. Here the CDR3 reads CASNSRYQETQYF. The CDR3 bases are TGTGCCAGTAACTCCAGGTACCAAGAGACCCAGTACTTC. The chain joins TRBV25-1 to TRBJ2-5; no reliable D call. From germline, CDR1 is MGHDK and CDR2 SYGVNS. The CDR3 runs 13 residues. Deletions cut 9 bases from V and 0 bases from J, with 11 bases between.

This clonotype was seen more than once but under ten times. The chain joins TRBV6-2 or TRBV6-3 to TRBJ2-2; 7 positions agree with TRBD2. Germline CDR1 and CDR2: MNHEY and SVGEGT. This CDR3 region has 18 residues. The V segment lost 2 bases and the J segment 0 bases; nucleotides outside the gene matches: 9. This CDR3 is CASSYPSSGVTNTGELFF. CDR3 nucleotides: TGTGCCAGCAGTTACCCTTCTAGCGGAGTTACGAACACCGGGGAGCTGTTTTTT.

This clonotype was seen more than once but under ten times. Written as DNA, the CDR3 is TGTGCCAGCACCGGCGGGGACAGGAGTAATGAAAAACTGTTTTTT. Translated, it gives CASTGGDRSNEKLFF. The chain combines TRBV12-3 or TRBV12-4 with TRBJ1-4, with 8 bases identical to TRBD1. V trimming: 7 bases; J trimming: 4 bases; junction bases outside the gene matches: 8. This CDR3 is 15 amino acids long.

The table lists this clonotype with a few counts. The genes are TRBV28 and TRBJ2-7; possible D gene TRBD1, 6 bases. The germline V and J ends were trimmed by 2 bases and 2 bases, with 7 bases remaining between them. This CDR3 is 13 amino acids long. CDR1 and CDR2 from the germline V gene are MDHEN and SYDVKM. CDR3 residues: CASSLRDTYEQYV. Written as DNA, the CDR3 is TGTGCCAGCAGTTTAAGGGACACCTACGAGCAGTACGTC.

This clonotype was seen ten or more times. The rearrangement uses TRBV11-2 and TRBJ2-1, with no clear D. Germline assignment: CDR1 SGHAT and CDR2 FQNNGV. The CDR3 spans 12 residues. Trimming removed 2 bases from V and 12 bases from J, with 11 bases in between. In DNA, the CDR3 is TGTGCCAGCAGCTTATCCCGGACGGTGCAGTTCTTC. This sequence encodes CASSLSRTVQFF.

The V gene is TRBV6-1, the J gene TRBJ2-1, with 7 positions matching TRBD2. This CDR3 has 14 amino acids. V gave up 5 bases and J gave up 8 bases; unmatched junction bases: 9. Germline loops: CDR1 MNHNS, CDR2 SASEGT. In DNA form, the CDR3 reads TGTGCCAGCAGTCCTACTAGCGCGAGCTATGAGCAGTTCTTC. As protein: CASSPTSASYEQFF.

This clonotype has ten or more counts. J is TRBJ2-7 and V is TRBV5-1; D gene ambiguous. With 3 bases removed from V and 5 bases from J, the gap between germline ends came to 12 bases. This CDR3 is 13 amino acids long. CDR1 and CDR2 from the germline V gene are SGHRS and YFSETQ. The CDR3 nucleotides read TGCGCCAGCAGCTCCACCGGGTCTAACGAGCAGTACTTC. Amino acid sequence: CASSSTGSNEQYF.

This clonotype occurred a few times. The J gene is TRBJ2-1, the V gene TRBV27; no reliable D call. The CDR3 runs 13 residues. V dropped 7 bases and J dropped 1 base, with 8 bases sitting between them. Germline CDR1 MNHEY, CDR2 SMNVEV (reference sequence). The CDR3 loop reads CASKPGSYNEQFF. The CDR3 bases are TGTGCCAGCAAGCCCGGGTCCTACAATGAGCAGTTCTTC.

J is TRBJ2-7 and V is TRBV27, with D possibly being TRBD1 (6 bases). Germline CDR1 MNHEY, CDR2 SMNVEV (reference sequence). The CDR3 covers 15 residues. The V end was cut by 5 bases, the J end by 2 bases, with 16 bases between. The DNA of the CDR3 is TGTGCCAGCAGTCCGAAAAACAGGGCCCCCTACGAGCAGTACGTC. Translation gives CASSPKNRAPYEQYV.

This clonotype was counted a few times. V usage is TRBV24-1 and J usage is TRBJ2-7; D call uncertain. Trimming cost V 5 bases and J 4 bases, with 23 bases left between them. CDR1 and CDR2 (germline): KGHDR, SFDVKD. The CDR3 has 17 amino acids. The CDR3 coding sequence is TGTGCCACCAGTGGTGGGAAACAGCCGGCCAACCCTTACGAGCAGTACGTC. Translation: CATSGGKQPANPYEQYV.

In this sample, this clonotype turned up a few times. The chain couples TRBV4-1 to TRBJ1-2; D perhaps matches TRBD1 (5 bases). Looked up from germline, CDR1 is MGHRA and CDR2 is YSYEKL. This CDR3 region has 15 residues. V shed 1 base and J shed 1 base, with 10 bases lying between them. CDR3: CASSQGSGYNYGYTF. The CDR3 DNA reads TGCGCCAGCAGCCAAGGTTCAGGGTATAACTATGGCTACACCTTC.

There are a few counts of this clonotype. The genes are TRBV10-3 and TRBJ1-1; D not certain. Germline V gene sequence: CDR1 ENHRY, CDR2 SYGVKD. Trimming shortened V by 7 bases and J by 11 bases, and 23 bases separated the two germline ends. This CDR3 has 14 residues. CDR3 bases: TGTGCCATCACCCAGACTGAATCGCTGATTCCCGCTTTCTTT. This translates into CAITQTESLIPAFF.

At least ten counts were recorded for this clonotype. The DNA for the CDR3 is TGTGCCAGCAGCTCACTCGGGAATGAGCAGTTCTTC. It is translated as CASSSLGNEQFF. This sequence joins TRBV7-9 and TRBJ2-1; the D is unclear. Germline-derived CDR1 and CDR2 are SEHNR and FQNEAQ (reference sequence). Trimming removed 4 bases at V and 7 bases at J, with 8 bases between. The CDR3 contains 12 residues.

This clonotype was counted only a few times. CDR3 protein: CASSLGPSLEAFF. The CDR3 coding sequence is TGCGCCAGCAGCCTAGGACCCTCGCTCGAAGCTTTCTTT. J is TRBJ1-1 and V is TRBV4-1; D gene unclear. This CDR3 region has 13 residues. Trimming removed 4 bases at V and 8 bases at J, with 14 bases between. The germline V gene has CDR1 MGHRA and CDR2 YSYEKL.

This clonotype has a handful of counts. The chain carries TRBV15 and TRBJ2-2; 7 bases are shared with TRBD2. V dropped 5 bases and J dropped 5; count of bases not matched to a gene: 8. CDR1 LNHNV and CDR2 YYDKDF come from the germline V gene (reference sequence). CDR3 length: 15 residues. CDR3 sequence reads: CATSWAGGMTGELFF. The CDR3 nucleotides are TGTGCCACCAGCTGGGCCGGGGGGATGACCGGGGAGCTGTTTTTT.

At least ten counts were recorded for this clonotype. CDR3 nucleotides: TGCGCCAGCAGCTTGGTTGGCAGCTTCTACGAGCAGTACTTC. Amino acid sequence: CASSLVGSFYEQYF. The genes are TRBV5-1 and TRBJ2-7; D uncertain. The CDR3 is 14 residues long. V lost 0 bases to trimming and J lost 3 bases, with 10 bases between them. Germline lookup yields CDR1 SGHRS and CDR2 YFSETQ.

The rearrangement uses TRBV27 and TRBJ2-1, with D possibly matching TRBD2 (5 bases). The V end lost 4 bases, the J end lost 1 base, and 11 bases lay between the germline ends. This CDR3 contains 15 residues. The germline gives CDR1 MNHEY, CDR2 SMNVEV (reference sequence). The CDR3 reads CASSWAGPSYNEQFF. CDR3 bases: TGTGCCAGCAGTTGGGCGGGCCCTTCCTACAATGAGCAGTTCTTC.

The chain has TRBV7-6 and TRBJ1-1; D gene ambiguous. This CDR3 spans 12 amino acids. Trimming took 5 bases from V and 4 from J, leaving 8 bases between them. Looked up from germline, CDR1 is SGHVS and CDR2 is FNYEAQ. Here the CDR3 reads CASSPYGTEAFF. DNA for the CDR3: TGTGCCAGCAGCCCGTACGGCACTGAAGCTTTCTTT.

This clonotype was recorded many times. V is TRBV2 and J is TRBJ2-6, with D perhaps matching TRBD1 (6 bases). Germline CDR1 is SNHLY and CDR2 is FYNNEI. The CDR3 runs 17 residues. V dropped 6 bases and J dropped 0 bases, with 15 bases sitting between them. The CDR3 DNA reads TGTGCCAGCAGCCCGACAGGACCCCTCTCTGGGGCCAACGTCCTGACTTTC. It yields the protein CASSPTGPLSGANVLTF.

This clonotype was observed a few times. This chain connects TRBV7-8 to TRBJ2-3; no firm D call. Germline CDR1 reads SGHVS; CDR2 reads FQNEAQ. CDR3 length: 18 amino acids. V lost 2 bases to trimming and J lost 8 bases, with 26 bases between them. CDR3 region: CASSLYVRAGSTVSTQYF. CDR3 bases: TGTGCCAGCAGCTTATACGTTCGGGCCGGGTCCACTGTATCTACGCAGTATTTT. Drawing the rest from reference TRBV7-8 and TRBJ2-3, the complete variable domain is GAGVSQSPRYKVAKRGQDVALRCDPISGHVSLFWYQQALGQGPEFLTYFQNEAQLDKSGLPSDRFFAERPEGSVSTLKIQRTQQEDSAVYLCASSLYVRAGSTVSTQYFGPGTRLTVL.

The J gene is TRBJ2-1, the V gene TRBV24-1; TRBD2 matches 12 bases. The CDR3 sequence is 15 residues long. After removal of 3 bases from V and 8 bases from J, the junction contained 4 bases not matched to a gene. CDR1 is KGHDR, CDR2 SFDVKD, per germline. CDR3 sequence reads: CATSDASGREYEQFF. Here the CDR3 DNA reads TGTGCCACCAGTGATGCTAGCGGGAGGGAGTATGAGCAGTTCTTC.

This clonotype was observed a handful of times. V usage is TRBV20-1 and J usage is TRBJ1-5; 11 bases agree with TRBD1. The CDR3 totals 16 residues. CDR1 DFQATT and CDR2 SNEGSKA come from the germline V gene (reference sequence). Trimming took 2 bases from V and 8 from J; bases not matched to a gene: 11. CDR3: CSARLAGTGGVEPQHF. CDR3 nucleotide sequence: TGCAGTGCTAGATTAGCCGGGACAGGGGGGGTTGAGCCCCAGCATTTT.

This clonotype was counted a few times. The chain links TRBV4-1 to TRBJ2-1; D is uncertain. The germline V gene encodes CDR1 MGHRA and CDR2 YSYEKL. V dropped 1 base and J dropped 3 bases, with 13 bases sitting between them. The CDR3 totals 16 residues. The CDR3 protein is CASSQAGVSVYNEQFF. The CDR3 DNA reads as TGCGCCAGCAGCCAAGCCGGCGTGTCAGTCTACAATGAGCAGTTCTTC.

This clonotype came up many times. This rearrangement joins TRBV29-1 to TRBJ1-2; no definite D call. Germline values: CDR1 SQVTM, CDR2 ANQGSEA. V lost 0 bases, J lost 3 bases, and 17 bases lay in between. CDR3 length: 16 amino acids. CDR3 sequence (DNA): TGCAGCGTTGAAGATCAGGCAGATGGAGGATACTATGGCTACACCTTC. This sequence encodes CSVEDQADGGYYGYTF.

The chain couples TRBV27 to TRBJ2-3; TRBD2 might be the D (6 bases). V was trimmed by 2 bases and J by 2 bases, leaving 8 bases between them. Germline V gene lookup returns CDR1 MNHEY and CDR2 SMNVEV (reference sequence). There are 14 residues in the CDR3. The CDR3 reads CASSLRDFTDTQYF. CDR3 nucleotide sequence: TGTGCCAGCAGTTTACGGGACTTCACAGATACGCAGTATTTT.

V and J are TRBV11-1 and TRBJ2-2; 11 bases align to TRBD2. The V gene's germline CDR1 is SGHAT and CDR2 FQDESV (reference sequence). The CDR3 spans 18 residues. V lost 4 bases, J lost 2 bases, and 9 bases stayed unmatched. The CDR3 reads CASSSELAGAANTGELFF. The CDR3 DNA is TGTGCCAGCAGCTCCGAACTAGCGGGGGCCGCAAACACCGGGGAGCTGTTTTTT.

This clonotype was detected a few times. The genes are TRBV4-1 and TRBJ2-1; 8 nucleotides align to TRBD2. This CDR3 has 17 residues. CDR1 and CDR2 (germline): MGHRA, YSYEKL. Trimming cost V 3 bases and J 4 bases; bases outside gene matches: 11. CDR3 sequence (DNA): TGCGCCAGCAGCCATCCGGGCCTTAGCGGGATTTACAATGAGCAGTTCTTC. Its protein product is CASSHPGLSGIYNEQFF.

This clonotype was seen a few times. This sequence joins TRBV7-6 and TRBJ2-1; D remains ambiguous. The V end lost 1 base, the J end lost 5 bases, and 6 bases lay between the germline ends. Germline-derived CDR1 and CDR2 are SGHVS and FNYEAQ. The CDR3 loop spans 13 amino acids. The CDR3 DNA reads as TGTGCCAGCAGCTTAGACGAGAACAATGAGCAGTTCTTC. The encoded protein is CASSLDENNEQFF.

This clonotype was seen at least ten times. The chain carries TRBV20-1 and TRBJ2-7; 7 bases map to TRBD1. Germline CDR1 reads DFQATT; CDR2 reads SNEGSKA (reference sequence). V trimming: 6 bases; J trimming: 3 bases; junction bases outside the gene matches: 8. The CDR3 has 13 amino acids. The CDR3 DNA reads as TGCAGTGCCAAAGAGACAGGGTACTACGAGCAGTACTTC. Its protein product is CSAKETGYYEQYF.